The 7 T cell receptor beta chains listed next were all sequenced from one sample in a study of CD8+ T cells in alopecia areata. Stated treatment: oral pan-JAK inhibitor, 5-10 mg twice daily. Extraction of RNA preceded its reverse transcription into cDNA, which served as the sequencing template. Sequenced by immunoSEQ multiplex PCR; TCRdb stores in-frame clones only, minus some. Among fewer than 250,000 clones, 50% to 70% were seen once, and the ten largest hold roughly 1.3%. Source: CD4+ T cells sorted from blood, taken around week 50, from a patient treated with tofacitinib. Receptors were obtained from a human donor with alopecia areata.

The chain is built from TRBV29-1 and TRBJ2-7; 7 bases match TRBD1. The CDR3 length is 12 residues. The J segment lost 4 bases and the V segment lost 4 bases, leaving 4 bases of the junction unmatched. CDR1 and CDR2 (germline): SQVTM, ANQGSEA. The CDR3 here is CSVGDSQYEQYF. The CDR3 nucleotides are TGCAGCGTTGGGGACAGTCAATACGAGCAGTACTTC.

The rearrangement uses TRBV30 and TRBJ2-5; 8 bases line up with TRBD2. The CDR3 consists of 14 residues. V gave up 3 bases and J gave up 8 bases; unmatched junction bases: 11. Germline loops: CDR1 GTSNPN, CDR2 SVGIG (reference sequence). Here the CDR3 DNA reads TGTGCCTGGAGCGGAAGGACTAGCCGCGTTACCCAGTACTTC. Amino acid sequence: CAWSGRTSRVTQYF.

The gene calls are TRBV4-3 and TRBJ1-1; D gene unclear. The CDR3 runs to 14 residues. Trimming took off 1 base at V and 1 base at J, with 7 bases between the two ends. Germline V gives CDR1 LGHNA, CDR2 YSLEER. CDR3 amino acids: CASSQVGANTEAFF. As DNA, the CDR3 is TGCGCCAGCAGCCAAGTGGGAGCGAACACTGAAGCTTTCTTT.

This rearrangement joins TRBV4-1 to TRBJ2-6, with D uncertain. The CDR3 spans 16 residues. Looked up from germline, CDR1 is MGHRA and CDR2 is YSYEKL. V lost 0 bases and J 0 bases, leaving 6 bases between the germline ends. The CDR3 nucleotides read TGCGCCAGCAGCCAAGATAAGGGCTCTGGGGCCAACGTCCTGACTTTC. Translating it yields CASSQDKGSGANVLTF.

The rearrangement joins TRBV2 to TRBJ1-6; 10 nucleotides agree with TRBD1. The CDR3 runs 16 residues. CDR1 is SNHLY, CDR2 FYNNEI, per germline. V was pared by 7 bases and J by 7 bases, with 10 bases of the junction left unmatched. The CDR3 region is CASILRQGARNSPLHF. The CDR3 coding sequence is TGTGCCAGCATTCTAAGACAGGGGGCAAGGAATTCACCCCTCCACTTT.

The rearrangement uses TRBV9 and TRBJ2-1; D perhaps matches TRBD1 (5 bases). CDR3 length: 15 residues. The V end lost 4 bases, the J end lost 0 bases, and 11 bases lay between the germline ends. Germline CDR1 is SGDLS and CDR2 is YYNGEE. CDR3 in amino acids: CASSTDSSSYNEQFF. The CDR3 DNA is TGTGCCAGCAGCACCGACAGTAGCTCCTACAATGAGCAGTTCTTC.

The chain links TRBV5-1 to TRBJ2-6, with D tentatively TRBD1 (6 bases). CDR3 length: 16 amino acids. In germline, CDR1 is SGHRS, CDR2 YFSETQ. The V and J ends lost 2 bases and 1 base respectively, with 10 bases between them. The chain's CDR3 is CASSLQGGSGANVLTF. CDR3 nucleotides: TGCGCCAGCAGCTTACAGGGCGGGTCTGGGGCCAACGTCCTGACTTTC.